A selection of T cell receptor beta chains follows, all from one sample in a study of T-cell reconstitution after alpha-beta-depleted transplantation in children. In TCRdb, the PCR reads were re-called with MiXCR into one record per CDR3 protein. The sample comprises 600,000 to 700,000 distinct CDR3 sequences, approximately 15% of which are singletons, and approximately 1% rests with the top ten. The source was PBMCs from the stem cell graft donor, collected from the stem cell graft. All receptors come from a human donor who donated a stem cell graft to a child with acute myeloid leukemia. The CDR3 runs from the conserved cysteine through the conserved F or W. A D gene is named only where the DNA matches it firmly. The size of a clone is reported for some rows only, either as once, few or many, or as a class for expanded clones.

>many|TRBJ2-1|16|TRBV9|TRBD1
TGTGCCAGCAGCGCGACAGGGGAAACGGGCTACAATGAGCAGTTCTTC
CASSATGETGYNEQFF
>many|TRBJ2-2|15|TRBV29-1|.
TGCAGCGCCTACCTACGAGACGCGAACACCGGGGAGCTGTTTTTT
CSAYLRDANTGELFF
>few|TRBJ1-1|14|TRBV5-1|.
TGCGCCAGCAGCTTGGTTGACGTGAACACTGAAGCTTTCTTT
CASSLVDVNTEAFF
>few|TRBJ2-7|15|TRBV11-2|.
TGTGCCAGCAGCCCCCTAGCGCCCACCTCCTACGAGCAGTACTTC
CASSPLAPTSYEQYF
>few|TRBJ1-5|14|TRBV7-9|.
TGTGCCAGCAGCCCGGAGGAGGGCAATCAGCCCCAGCATTTT
CASSPEEGNQPQHF
>many|TRBJ2-5|14|TRBV20-1|.
TGCAGTGCTAGACATTGGAGGGGGCGAGAGACCCAGTACTTC
CSARHWRGRETQYF
>many|TRBJ2-7|15|TRBV12-3/TRBV12-4|TRBD1
TGTGCCAGCAGTTTACTCGACAGGGGCATCTCCGAGCAGTACTTC
CASSLLDRGISEQYF
>many|TRBJ2-7|17|TRBV20-1|TRBD1
TGCAGTGCTTCCCACCAACTGGGGGACAGGCGCTCCTACGAGCAGTACTTC
CSASHQLGDRRSYEQYF
>few|TRBJ2-5|15|TRBV28|.
TGTGCCAGCAGTTTTTGGCAGGCGAACCAAGAGACCCAGTACTTC
CASSFWQANQETQYF
>many|TRBJ1-2|13|TRBV6-5|.
TGTGCCAGCAGTTCCGGGACCAACTATGGCTACACCTTC
CASSSGTNYGYTF
>.|TRBJ1-1|15|TRBV5-6|.
TGTGCCAGCAGCTTGTACGCAGGATGGATGGCTGAAGCTTTCTTT
CASSLYAGWMAEAFF
>.|TRBJ2-3|17|TRBV18|TRBD2
TGTGCCAGCTCACCTTCCGGACTAGCGGGGGGCACAGATACGCAGTATTTT
CASSPSGLAGGTDTQYF
>many|TRBJ2-5|12|TRBV20-1|.
TGCAGTGCTAGCCCTTCTATCGAGACCCAGTACTTC
CSASPSIETQYF
>few|TRBJ2-1|19|TRBV4-2|.
TGTGCCAGCAGCCCCGCGGGGCAGGGAGAGAACAAATCTTACAATGAGCAGTTCTTC
CASSPAGQGENKSYNEQFF
>few|TRBJ2-2|13|TRBV7-2|.
TGTGCCAGCAGCAACACCGGGGGCGGGGAGCTGTTTTTT
CASSNTGGGELFF
>few|TRBJ2-7|12|TRBV7-9|.
TGTGCCAGCAGCTTCTACGAGGGCGAGCAGTACTTC
CASSFYEGEQYF
>few|TRBJ2-5|14|TRBV3-1|.
TGTGCCAGCAGCCAAGACGACCGGCAAGAGACCCAGTACTTC
CASSQDDRQETQYF
>many|TRBJ1-1|14|TRBV20-1|TRBD1
TGCAGTGCTAACCGACAGGGAGGGCCCACTGAAGCTTTCTTT
CSANRQGGPTEAFF
>few|TRBJ2-5|16|TRBV2|TRBD2
TGTGCCAGCAGTGAAGGACTAGCGGGGGGGCTTGAGACCCAGTACTTC
CASSEGLAGGLETQYF
>many|TRBJ2-1|17|TRBV5-5|.
TGTGCCAGCAGCTTGTGGGAGGCCCAGGGTGTGTGGAATGAGCAGTCCTTC
CASSLWEAQGVWNEQSF
>.|TRBJ2-3|16|TRBV6-5|TRBD2
TGTGCCAGCAGTTACGGTAGCGGGGGTGGCACAGATACGCAGTATTTT
CASSYGSGGGTDTQYF
>many|TRBJ1-1|12|TRBV9|.
TGTGCCAGCAGCGTACAGGGTGGTGAAGCTTTCTTT
CASSVQGGEAFF
>.|TRBJ1-2|15|TRBV11-1|TRBD1
TGTGCCAGCAGCCCGACAGGGGACCCGAACTATGGCTACACCTTC
CASSPTGDPNYGYTF
>few|TRBJ1-1|13|TRBV7-2|.
TGTGCCAGCGCCACCGTCAGGCCGACTGAAGCTTTCTTT
CASATVRPTEAFF
>.|TRBJ1-1|12|TRBV7-9|.
TGTGCCAGCAGCTTTGGTCAGGCCGAAGCTTTCTTT
CASSFGQAEAFF
>.|TRBJ2-1|20|TRBV4-1|TRBD2
TGCGCCAGCAGCCAAGATCGGGGGACTAGCGGGGGGGTAGTATACAATGAGCAGTTCTTC
CASSQDRGTSGGVVYNEQFF
>.|TRBJ2-3|14|TRBV20-1|.
TGCAGTGGGGAAGGAGGCGGTTTTACAGATACGCAGTATTTT
CSGEGGGFTDTQYF
>.|TRBJ2-5|15|TRBV27|TRBD2
TGTGCCAGCAGCAACCCAGGGCGGGGGCAAGAGACCCAGTACTTC
CASSNPGRGQETQYF
>.|TRBJ2-7|18|TRBV1|.
TGCACCAGCAGCCAAGACCCGACTAGGACAGGGGAGAGCTACGAGCAGTACTTC
CTSSQDPTRTGESYEQYF
>few|TRBJ1-1|13|TRBV6-2/TRBV6-3|.
TGTGCCACCCGGGCCTCAATGAACACTGAAGCTTTCTTT
CATRASMNTEAFF
>many|TRBJ2-3|13|TRBV29-1|.
TGCAGCGTTGAAGCTCCGCTTTCGTCTGCGCAGTATTTT
CSVEAPLSSAQYF
>many|TRBJ1-2|13|TRBV29-1|.
TGCAGCGCCGAGGTGGTCTGGGGTGGTGGCTACACCTTC
CSAEVVWGGGYTF
>many|TRBJ1-1|16|TRBV9|.
TGTGCCAGCAGCGTAGGGGCAGGGATAATTATCGCTGAAGCTTTCTTT
CASSVGAGIIIAEAFF
>few|TRBJ2-3|14|TRBV5-1|.
TGCGCCAGCAGAACGGAGGGTTCCACAGATACGCAGTATTTT
CASRTEGSTDTQYF
>.|TRBJ1-4|15|TRBV6-2/TRBV6-3|TRBD1
TGTGCCAGCAGTTCCAGGGGGACCACTAATGAAAAACTGTTTTTT
CASSSRGTTNEKLFF
>many|TRBJ1-1|12|TRBV9|.
TGTGCCAGCATGGGGGGTGGCACTGAAGCTTTCTTT
CASMGGGTEAFF
>many|TRBJ2-5|13|TRBV5-8|.
TGTGCCAGCAGCTTGGACGCGGAAGAGACCCAGTACTTC
CASSLDAEETQYF
>.|TRBJ1-5|15|TRBV5-1|.
TGCGCCAGCAGCTTTCGGGGACCCCCAAAGCAGCCCCAGCATTTT
CASSFRGPPKQPQHF
>many|TRBJ2-3|13|TRBV20-1|.
TGCAGTGCCGCGGGACAGCCCACAGATACGCAGTATTTT
CSAAGQPTDTQYF
>many|TRBJ1-5|13|TRBV20-1|.
TGCAGTGCTCCCGCGGGGCCCGGTCAGCCCCAGCATTTT
CSAPAGPGQPQHF
>many|TRBJ2-5|14|TRBV20-1|.
TGCAGTGCTAGGGGGATCTGGGGCATGGAGACCCAGTACTTC
CSARGIWGMETQYF
>many|TRBJ2-1|12|TRBV5-1|.
TGCGCCAGCCGCGGGCAGGGCGATGAGCAGTTCTTC
CASRGQGDEQFF
>few|TRBJ1-2|11|TRBV28|.
TGTGCCAGCAGTTCTTTTAATGGCTACACCTTC
CASSSFNGYTF
>.|TRBJ2-1|17|TRBV6-2/TRBV6-3|TRBD2
TGTGCCAGCAGCCTTGGACTAGCGGGGCCCTCCTACAATGAGCAGTTCTTC
CASSLGLAGPSYNEQFF
>many|TRBJ1-3|16|TRBV12-3/TRBV12-4|.
TGTGCCAGCAGTCCGGGACTCAGCAGCTCTGGAAACACCATATATTTT
CASSPGLSSSGNTIYF
>.|TRBJ1-4|15|TRBV2|.
TGTGCCAGCAGTGCGTCGGGACCAAGGGGTGAAAAACTGTTTTTT
CASSASGPRGEKLFF
>.|TRBJ1-1|15|TRBV7-3|TRBD1
TGTGCCAGCAGCTTAGAGGGGGCCCAGAACACTGAAGCTTTCTTT
CASSLEGAQNTEAFF
>.|TRBJ2-3|14|TRBV4-2|.
TGTGCCAGCAGCCAGGGGCTGCGCACAGATACGCAGTATTTT
CASSQGLRTDTQYF
>.|TRBJ2-1|16|TRBV7-2|.
TGTGCCAGCAGACAGGACGGCGGAGGCTCCTACAATGAGCAGTTCTTC
CASRQDGGGSYNEQFF
>many|TRBJ2-7|12|TRBV20-1|.
TGCAGTGCACAGCCTAGCTCCTACGAGCAGTACTTC
CSAQPSSYEQYF
>few|TRBJ1-2|15|TRBV5-1|.
TGCGCCAGCAGCCCCCCGTCGGTTCAGGGAGCTGGCTACACCTTC
CASSPPSVQGAGYTF
>many|TRBJ1-1|14|TRBV20-1|.
TGCAGTGCTAGAGAACGGATGGGGGTCACTGAAGCTTTCTTT
CSARERMGVTEAFF
>many|TRBJ2-2|16|TRBV7-9|.
TGTGCCAGCAGCCAACTCCCCTCCTCTGGCACCGGGGAGCTGTTTTTT
CASSQLPSSGTGELFF
>once|TRBJ2-1|18|TRBV11-2|TRBD2
TGTGCCAGCAGGTTGACTAGCGGGGGAGTCAACTCCTACAATGAGCAGTTCTTC
CASRLTSGGVNSYNEQFF
>.|TRBJ2-2|15|TRBV12-3/TRBV12-4|.
TGTGCCAGCAGTTCCCAGGGAAGGGTCACCGGGGAGCTGTTTTTT
CASSSQGRVTGELFF
>many|TRBJ2-7|11|TRBV7-2|.
TGTGCCAGCAGCTTATACTACGAGCAGTACTTC
CASSLYYEQYF
>.|TRBJ2-1|16|TRBV12-3/TRBV12-4|TRBD1
TGTGCCAGCAGCAAAGGACAGGGGAGCCTCCCCAATGAGCAGTTCTTC
CASSKGQGSLPNEQFF